One and the same sample provided the 13 T cell receptor beta chains below, sequenced in a study of T cells in localized non-small cell lung cancer. This table comes from immunoSEQ multiplex PCR, and its TCRdb copy is limited to in-frame clones, with some not included. This repertoire shows about 100 clones, 25% to 30% found once; its top ten account for roughly 23%. Sample: lung tumor tissue, taken before any cancer treatment. These receptors were obtained from a woman between 35 and 75 years old with stage I lung adenocarcinoma.

The sample holds a few counts of this clone. V usage is TRBV11-3 and J usage is TRBJ1-6, with 8 bases identical to TRBD1. The CDR3 spans 15 residues. J gave up 8 bases and V 1 base, and 4 bases lay outside the gene matches. The germline gives CDR1 SGHNT, CDR2 YENEEA. Written as DNA, the CDR3 is TGTGCCAGCAGCTTAGGGACAGGGTTTGATTCACCCCTCCACTTT. As protein: CASSLGTGFDSPLHF.

The chain combines TRBV6-8 with TRBJ2-1; D perhaps matches TRBD1 (6 bases). Trimming left V 2 bases short and J 0 bases short, with 8 bases between. CDR3 length: 15 amino acids. Germline CDR1 MNHGY, CDR2 SAAAGT. CDR3 residues: CASSYQGSSYNEQFF. The CDR3 nucleotides read TGTGCCAGCAGTTACCAGGGGAGCTCCTACAATGAGCAGTTCTTC.

The chain uses TRBV11-3 and TRBJ1-3, with D unclear. The CDR3 covers 14 residues. V lost 4 bases and J lost 8, with 15 bases in between. Germline values: CDR1 SGHNT, CDR2 YENEEA. CDR3 nucleotides: TGTGCCAGCAGCTACCGACTACTCTGGCACACCATATATTTT. The encoded protein is CASSYRLLWHTIYF.

The chain couples TRBV28 to TRBJ1-2; 8 nucleotides line up with TRBD1. The V segment lost 4 bases and the J segment 6 bases; nucleotides outside the gene matches: 10. Germline V gene lookup returns CDR1 MDHEN and CDR2 SYDVKM. The CDR3 sequence is 15 residues long. The CDR3 coding sequence is TGTGCCAGCAGTTCCCTCGCAGGGGGCGCAGATGGCTACACCTTC. Amino acid sequence: CASSSLAGGADGYTF.

The chain recombines TRBV28 with TRBJ1-2; TRBD1 might be the D (5 bases). Deletions cut 7 bases from V and 6 bases from J, with 24 bases between. There are 16 residues in the CDR3. The germline V gene has CDR1 MDHEN and CDR2 SYDVKM. CDR3: CASNPSGAGIRDGYTF. The CDR3 nucleotides are TGTGCCAGCAACCCCTCTGGGGCTGGGATTCGGGATGGCTACACCTTC.

By share, this clone ranks as large. The chain uses TRBV11-3 and TRBJ1-5; TRBD1 is a possible D gene (5 bases). The CDR3 contains 15 residues. The V end lost 1 base, the J end lost 7 bases, and 14 bases lay between the germline ends. Germline V CDR1 and CDR2: SGHNT, YENEEA. The CDR3 sequence is CASSLGAGLGQPQHF. CDR3 nucleotide sequence: TGTGCCAGCAGCTTAGGGGCAGGGTTGGGCCAGCCCCAGCATTTT.

The chain joins TRBV14 to TRBJ2-7; unclear D gene. Germline V CDR1 and CDR2: SGHDN, FVKESK. Between the trimmed V and J ends, which lost 1 base and 0 bases, there was a span of 16 bases. The CDR3 length is 17 residues. In nucleotides, the CDR3 is TGTGCCAGCAGCCAAGTTGGAATCGACGAGAGCTCCTACGAGCAGTACTTC. It translates to CASSQVGIDESSYEQYF.

This clone has a handful of counts. V and J are TRBV19 and TRBJ1-5, with a tentative D call TRBD1 (6 bases). V lost 10 bases to trimming and J lost 0 bases, with 16 bases between them. The CDR3 loop spans 15 amino acids. Per the germline V gene, CDR1 is LNHDA and CDR2 is SQIVND (reference sequence). CDR3 DNA: TGTGCCACTAACCCGGACAGTCTTAGCAATCAGCCCCAGCATTTT. Its translation: CATNPDSLSNQPQHF.

In its sample, this clone is large (0.1 to 1%). The chain carries TRBV6-1 and TRBJ1-5; 8 bases map to TRBD1. CDR1 and CDR2 (germline): MNHNS, SASEGT. The CDR3 length is 18 residues. Trimming cost V 1 base and J 1 base; bases outside gene matches: 9. CDR3 region: CASSEGTGPIGSNQPQHF. The CDR3 DNA reads TGTGCCAGCAGTGAAGGGACAGGGCCTATCGGCAGCAATCAGCCCCAGCATTTT.

By sample fraction, this clone is large. The genes are TRBV11-3 and TRBJ2-1; D may be TRBD1 (6 bases). V gave up 5 bases and J gave up 9 bases, with 17 bases separating them. The CDR3 length is 14 residues. CDR1 is SGHNT and CDR2 is YENEEA in the germline V gene. CDR3 sequence (DNA): TGTGCCAGCAGCGGGGGCGGACCTTCGGGTGAGCAGTTCTTC. Its protein is CASSGGGPSGEQFF. Combining the CDR3 with reference TRBV11-3 and TRBJ2-1 gives the whole variable domain EAGVVQSPRYKIIEKKQPVAFWCNPISGHNTLYWYLQNLGQGPELLIRYENEEAVDDSQLPKDRFSAERLKGVDSTLKIQPAELGDSAVYLCASSGGGPSGEQFFGPGTRLTVL.

The chain uses TRBV28 and TRBJ2-1; no clear D. The germline CDR1 and CDR2 sequences are MDHEN and SYDVKM. The germline V and J ends were trimmed by 4 bases and 4 bases, with 5 bases remaining between them. There are 12 residues in the CDR3. The CDR3 DNA reads TGTGCCAGCAGTTCATATTACAATGAGCAGTTCTTC. It is translated as CASSSYYNEQFF.

A few counts support this clone. The rearrangement joins TRBV6-8 to TRBJ1-5; the D gene is possibly TRBD1 (5 bases). With 5 bases removed from V and 5 bases from J, the gap between germline ends came to 16 bases. Per germline, CDR1 MNHGY and CDR2 SAAAGT. The CDR3 extends over 15 amino acids. The CDR3 sequence is CASSPGAAGHQPQHF. The CDR3 DNA is TGTGCCAGCAGTCCGGGAGCGGCGGGGCATCAGCCCCAGCATTTT.

The chain is built from TRBV9 and TRBJ1-6, with a weak D call TRBD1 (5 bases). Germline V lookup: CDR1 SGDLS, CDR2 YYNGEE. This CDR3 region has 15 residues. V was pared by 1 base and J by 9 bases, with 14 bases between. The CDR3 coding sequence is TGTGCCAGCAGCGTATCCGGCTCCGGGGGTTCACCCCTCCACTTT. Translated, it gives CASSVSGSGGSPLHF.